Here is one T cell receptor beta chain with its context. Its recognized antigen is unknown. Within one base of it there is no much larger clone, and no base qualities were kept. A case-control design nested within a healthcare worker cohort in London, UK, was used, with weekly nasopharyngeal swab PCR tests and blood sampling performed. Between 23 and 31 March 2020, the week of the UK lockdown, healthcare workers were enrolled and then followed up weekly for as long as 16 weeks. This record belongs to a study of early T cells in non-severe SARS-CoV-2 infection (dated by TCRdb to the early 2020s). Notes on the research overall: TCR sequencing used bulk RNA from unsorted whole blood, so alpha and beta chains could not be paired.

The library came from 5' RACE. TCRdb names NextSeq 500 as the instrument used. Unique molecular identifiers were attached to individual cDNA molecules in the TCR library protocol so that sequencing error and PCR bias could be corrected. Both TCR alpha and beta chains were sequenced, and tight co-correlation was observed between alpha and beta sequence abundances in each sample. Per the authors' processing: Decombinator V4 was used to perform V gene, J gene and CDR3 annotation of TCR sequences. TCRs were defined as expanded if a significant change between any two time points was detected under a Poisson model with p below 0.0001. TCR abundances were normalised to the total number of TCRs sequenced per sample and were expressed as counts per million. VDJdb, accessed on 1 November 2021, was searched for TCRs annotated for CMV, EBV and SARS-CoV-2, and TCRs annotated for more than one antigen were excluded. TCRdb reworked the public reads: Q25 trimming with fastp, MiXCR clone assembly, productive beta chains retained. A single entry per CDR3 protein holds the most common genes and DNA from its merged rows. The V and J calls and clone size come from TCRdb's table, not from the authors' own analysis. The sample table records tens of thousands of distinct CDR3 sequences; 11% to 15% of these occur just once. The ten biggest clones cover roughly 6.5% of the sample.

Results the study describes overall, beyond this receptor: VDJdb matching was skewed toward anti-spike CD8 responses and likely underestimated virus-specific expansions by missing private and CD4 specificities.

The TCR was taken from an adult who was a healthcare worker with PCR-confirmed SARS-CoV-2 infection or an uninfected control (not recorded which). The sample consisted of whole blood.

The nucleotides are TGTGCCAGCAGCGGAGGACGGGACCCCAACACTGAAGCTTTCTTT. It encodes CASSGGRDPNTEAFF. The rearranged segments are TRBV7-9 and TRBJ1-1; TRBD1 is perhaps the D gene, given 5 matching bases. V drops 5 bases and J drops 2 bases, leaving 15 bases in between. From its cysteine to its phenylalanine, the CDR3 spans 15 amino acids. The retained sequence is limited to the CDR3, 45 bases, with the frame set at the first base. The germline V gene (reference sequence) provides CDR1 SEHNR and CDR2 FQNEAQ.